Following are 21 T cell receptor beta chains from one sample sequenced in a study of post-analysis software for immune sequencing data (dated by TCRdb to 2014 to 2015). Results the study describes overall, beyond this receptor: Significantly higher frequencies in patients than in controls were found for five or six TRBV segments, including TRBV5-6, TRBV5-1 and TRBV20-1.

The library relied on PCR. Sequencing relied on an Illumina HiSeq 2500. To reduce PCR and sequencing biases, unique molecular identifiers were incorporated into the TCR beta cDNA libraries. Using fastp trimming at Q25 and MiXCR clonotype assembly, TCRdb reanalyzed the public sequencing data and kept in-frame beta chains. Records with the same CDR3 protein are collapsed into one entry carrying the most frequent genes and DNA. This sample comprises some 240,000 distinct CDR3 sequences, around 34% of them detected only once. Of the sample, under 5.5% falls within the top ten clones. Their recognized antigens are unknown. Material: blood. These TCRs come from a girl aged 5 to 17 with multiple sclerosis.

This clonotype was seen many times. The J gene is TRBJ2-5, the V gene TRBV12-3 or TRBV12-4, with 8 bases fitting TRBD1. The CDR3 has 15 amino acids. The ends lost 6 bases at V and 1 base at J; junction bases unmatched: 7. The chain's CDR3 is CASSTQDRVQETQYF. DNA for the CDR3: TGTGCCAGCAGCACGCAGGACAGGGTCCAAGAGACCCAGTACTTC.

This clonotype appeared a few times. At one end the junction does not follow the germline gene, possibly because of a read error. This rearrangement joins TRBV9 to TRBJ2-5; no clear D gene. The CDR3 sequence is 14 residues long. Germline CDR1 and CDR2: SGDLS and YYNGEE. The CDR3 region is CASSVHTAQGTQYF. CDR3 DNA: TGTGCCAGCAGCGTTCATACAGCTCAAGGGACCCAGTACTTC.

Worth noting for this clonotype: Possible read error: a much larger clone is one base away. The gene calls are TRBV5-1 and TRBJ1-1; D ambiguous. The CDR3 consists of 16 residues. In germline, CDR1 is SGHRS, CDR2 YFSETQ. V lost 2 bases and J lost 7, with 21 bases in between. In nucleotides, the CDR3 is TGCGCCAGCAGCTTTACTGGAGCGGGAAGCTTCCTTGAAGCTTTCTTT. Encoded protein: CASSFTGAGSFLEAFF.

V usage is TRBV5-1 and J usage is TRBJ2-7; D is possibly TRBD2 (7 bases). Per the germline V gene, CDR1 is SGHRS and CDR2 is YFSETQ. The CDR3 is 14 residues long. V shed 4 bases and J shed 3 bases, with 14 bases lying between them. In DNA form, the CDR3 reads TGCGCCAGCAGCATGGGCGGGGGCTTCTACGAGCAGTACTTC. This codes for CASSMGGGFYEQYF.

The chain combines TRBV5-5 with TRBJ2-7; TRBD1 or TRBD2 may be the D gene (6 bases each). The CDR3 is 13 amino acids. V was clipped by 1 base and J by 5 bases, with 10 bases between them. CDR1 is SGHKS and CDR2 is YYEKEE in the germline V gene (reference sequence). The CDR3 DNA follows: TGTGCCAGCAGCTTGTACGGGGGCGACGAGCAGTACTTC. Amino acids: CASSLYGGDEQYF.

V usage is TRBV7-2 and J usage is TRBJ2-5; perhaps TRBD1 as D (6 bases). CDR3 length: 14 amino acids. Trimming stripped 4 bases from V and 11 bases from J, with 20 bases between. Germline V gene sequence: CDR1 SGHTA, CDR2 FQGNSA. The DNA of the CDR3 is TGTGCCAGCAGCTCGGACAGCTCTACCCTAGAGCAGTACTTC. Translation gives CASSSDSSTLEQYF. The full variable domain, in which reference TRBV7-2 and TRBJ2-5 provide the parts outside the CDR3, is GAGVSQSPSNKVTEKGKDVELRCDPISGHTALYWYRQSLGQGLEFLIYFQGNSAPDKSGLPSDRFSAERTGGSVSTLTIQRTQQEDSAVYLCASSSDSSTLEQYFGPGTRLLVL.

The rearrangement links TRBV5-1 to TRBJ2-5; D is perhaps TRBD2 (5 bases). The DNA end is more similar to TRBJ2-7, so the J call may be wrong. The CDR3 has 14 residues. Looked up from germline, CDR1 is SGHRS and CDR2 is YFSETQ. The DNA for the CDR3 is TGCGCCAGCAGCGGACGGGGAGAGAGCTACGAGCAGTACTTC. It codes for CASSGRGESYEQYF.

Details on this clonotype: Relative to the germline gene, one junction end is altered; a read error may explain this. V and J are TRBV7-9 and TRBJ1-1, with TRBD1 as a possible D gene (6 bases). CDR3 length: 12 residues. The germline V gene has CDR1 SEHNR and CDR2 FQNEAQ (reference sequence). The CDR3, as DNA: TGTGCCAGCACTAAGGGGGTCACTGGAGCTTTCTTT. Encoded protein: CASTKGVTGAFF.

There are many counts of this clonotype. The CDR3: CASSPQAEYGYTF. The CDR3 DNA is TGCGCCAGCAGCCCCCAAGCAGAATATGGCTACACCTTC. The V and J genes are TRBV5-1 and TRBJ1-2, with no clear D. CDR1 and CDR2 (germline): SGHRS, YFSETQ. The CDR3 totals 13 residues. Trimming cost V 4 bases and J 5 bases, with 12 bases left between them.

This clonotype came up many times. The chain recombines TRBV18 with TRBJ2-3; D gene ambiguous. Trimming stripped 2 bases from V and 5 bases from J, with 5 bases between. This CDR3 comprises 12 residues. CDR1 KGHSH and CDR2 LQKENI come from the germline V gene. CDR3 in DNA: TGTGCCAGCTCACCAGCGGTAGATACGCAGTATTTT. This codes for CASSPAVDTQYF.

This clonotype showed up many times. The J gene is TRBJ1-5, the V gene TRBV3-1; weak D call: TRBD1 (6 bases). This CDR3 is built from 13 residues. V was clipped by 4 bases and J by 5 bases, with 9 bases between them. Germline loops: CDR1 LGHDT, CDR2 YNNKEL (reference sequence). CDR3: CASSPGAHQPQHF. The CDR3 coding sequence is TGTGCCAGCAGCCCGGGGGCGCATCAGCCCCAGCATTTT.

V gene TRBV12-3 or TRBV12-4 combines with J gene TRBJ1-5, with 12 bases identical to TRBD1. The CDR3 contains 16 residues. Trimming at V came to 6 bases and at J to 1 base, leaving 4 bases not matched to a gene. In DNA form, the CDR3 reads TGTGCCAGCAGGCCGGGACAGGGGGCAAGCAATCAGCCCCAGCATTTT. Its translation: CASRPGQGASNQPQHF.

Only a few counts were recorded for this clonotype. The rearrangement joins TRBV24-1 to TRBJ2-3; D is undetermined. The CDR3 consists of 13 residues. Germline V gives CDR1 KGHDR, CDR2 SFDVKD. Deletions cut 3 bases from V and 2 bases from J, with 5 bases between. CDR3 region: CATSDSHTDTQYF. The CDR3 DNA is TGTGCCACCAGTGATAGCCACACAGATACGCAGTATTTT.

V gene TRBV10-3 combines with J gene TRBJ1-4; D might be TRBD1 (5 bases). Trimming shortened V by 10 bases and J by 8 bases, and 11 bases separated the two germline ends. Per the germline V gene, CDR1 is ENHRY and CDR2 is SYGVKD. The CDR3 runs to 11 residues. CDR3 amino acids: CATGASEKLFF. CDR3 sequence (DNA): TGTGCCACTGGGGCTAGCGAAAAACTGTTTTTT.

About this clonotype itself: This sequence may be a read error, since a much larger clone differs from it by one base. The V gene is TRBV25-1, the J gene TRBJ2-5; 8 nucleotides agree with TRBD2. Germline V gene sequence: CDR1 MGHDK, CDR2 SYGVNS. Losses at the gene ends were 4 bases for V and 11 bases for J; bases not matched to a gene: 15. CDR3 length: 15 amino acids. CDR3 region: CASSGSGEGYNEQYF. CDR3 DNA sequence: TGTGCCAGCAGTGGTAGCGGGGAGGGTTACAATGAGCAGTACTTC.

In its sample, this clonotype was seen many times. This rearrangement joins TRBV7-2 to TRBJ1-2, with D possibly matching TRBD1 (6 bases). Trimming stripped 6 bases from V and 4 bases from J, with 12 bases between. Germline CDR1 SGHTA, CDR2 FQGNSA. The CDR3 loop spans 13 amino acids. In nucleotides, the CDR3 is TGTGCCAGCAGTACAGGGTCTTCCTATGGCTACACCTTC. This translates into CASSTGSSYGYTF. Filled out from reference TRBV7-2 and TRBJ1-2, the complete variable domain reads GAGVSQSPSNKVTEKGKDVELRCDPISGHTALYWYRQSLGQGLEFLIYFQGNSAPDKSGLPSDRFSAERTGGSVSTLTIQRTQQEDSAVYLCASSTGSSYGYTFGSGTRLTVV.

This chain links TRBV7-3 with TRBJ2-3; D is unresolved. There are 15 residues in the CDR3. In germline, CDR1 is SGHTA, CDR2 FQGTGA. The V gene lost 0 bases and the J gene lost 4 bases, with 11 bases spanning the gap. The CDR3 protein is CASSLTAGKSDTQYF. The DNA of the CDR3 is TGTGCCAGCAGCTTAACTGCTGGGAAGTCAGATACGCAGTATTTT.

The J gene is TRBJ2-1, the V gene TRBV2; tentatively, D is TRBD1 (5 bases). The V gene's germline CDR1 is SNHLY and CDR2 FYNNEI. The CDR3 is made up of 15 amino acids. Trimming shortened V by 6 bases and J by 2 bases, and 14 bases separated the two germline ends. Written as DNA, the CDR3 is TGTGCCAGCAGAACCGACAGCGCACCCTACAATGAGCAGTTCTTC. Protein sequence: CASRTDSAPYNEQFF.

This clonotype was seen at least ten times. The chain uses TRBV12-3 or TRBV12-4 and TRBJ1-6; D not resolved. V was trimmed by 6 bases and J by 6 bases, leaving 12 bases between them. The CDR3 covers 14 residues. The CDR3 nucleotides read TGTGCCAGCAGACCCGGGAGCCCTAATTCACCCCTCCACTTT. This encodes CASRPGSPNSPLHF.

With respect to this clonotype: This clone may be a read error of a much larger clone one base away. The V call is TRBV2, the J call TRBJ2-1, with D perhaps TRBD1 (6 bases). Germline loops: CDR1 SNHLY, CDR2 FYNNEI. This CDR3 contains 15 residues. Trimming pared 6 bases from V and 6 bases from J, leaving 18 bases between. The CDR3 sequence: CASRTTGSLCNEQFF. CDR3 DNA sequence: TGTGCCAGCAGGACGACAGGCTCCCTCTGCAATGAGCAGTTCTTC.

CDR3 protein: CASSSAGSGRTDTQYF. The CDR3 DNA sequence: TGTGCCAGCAGCTCAGCAGGTAGCGGACGCACAGATACGCAGTATTTT. V usage is TRBV7-2 and J usage is TRBJ2-3; tentative D call: TRBD2 (6 bases). CDR1 is SGHTA and CDR2 is FQGNSA in the germline V gene. The CDR3 is made up of 16 amino acids. The V end lost 4 bases, the J end lost 1 base, and 15 bases lay between the germline ends.